This T cell receptor (beta chain) was recovered during a study of STAT3 mutations in large granular lymphocyte leukemia. Some clones are missing from TCRdb's copy, which holds only in-frame ones; the method was immunoSEQ multiplex PCR. The sample has roughly 13,000 clones, roughly 88% seen once; the top ten hold around 12%. Germline CDR1 and CDR2: SNHLY and FYNNEI. V gave up 6 bases and J gave up 7 bases; unmatched junction bases: 11. The CDR3 runs 14 residues. On this clone itself: Its antigen is as yet unknown.

Study outcomes and limitations: At least one immunodominant TCR beta clonotype appeared in every T-cell large granular lymphocyte leukemia patient.

This clonotype was sampled from a human donor with T large granular lymphocyte leukemia. Some clones in this sample may be carry-over from other donors' samples. Sequenced: PBMCs. This rearrangement joins TRBV2 to TRBJ1-1; 7 bases match TRBD1. The CDR3 DNA is TGTGCCAGCAGCACCCTGACAGGGCTGTTTGAAGCTTTCTTT. It codes for CASSTLTGLFEAFF.